The T cell receptor beta chain described here comes from a study of early T cells in non-severe SARS-CoV-2 infection. Study information: Investigators sequenced bulk RNA drawn from unsorted whole blood, and chains remained unpaired.

V was cut by 0 bases and J by 5 bases, with 15 bases left in between. The CDR3 extends over 15 amino acids. Germline V lookup: CDR1 SGHRS, CDR2 YFSETQ. On this clonotype: Its antigen is still unknown.

Overall study findings and caveats: Matching results from VDJdb favored anti-spike CD8 responses, leaving private and CD4 specificities undetected.

Individual cDNA molecules each received unique molecular identifiers attached to them. TCRdb independently ran MiXCR on the 5' RACE reads; one entry per CDR3 protein. The sample holds tens of thousands of distinct CDR3 sequences, roughly 16% seen once. This TCR was sampled from an adult who was a healthcare worker with PCR-confirmed SARS-CoV-2 infection or an uninfected control (not recorded which). The chain is built from TRBV5-1 and TRBJ2-7, with a tentative D call TRBD2 (6 bases). The sample here was whole blood, taken at baseline. For the CDR3, the DNA is TGCGCCAGCAGCTTGGCAGGCGGGATCGCCCACGAGCAGTACTTC. It specifies CASSLAGGIAHEQYF.